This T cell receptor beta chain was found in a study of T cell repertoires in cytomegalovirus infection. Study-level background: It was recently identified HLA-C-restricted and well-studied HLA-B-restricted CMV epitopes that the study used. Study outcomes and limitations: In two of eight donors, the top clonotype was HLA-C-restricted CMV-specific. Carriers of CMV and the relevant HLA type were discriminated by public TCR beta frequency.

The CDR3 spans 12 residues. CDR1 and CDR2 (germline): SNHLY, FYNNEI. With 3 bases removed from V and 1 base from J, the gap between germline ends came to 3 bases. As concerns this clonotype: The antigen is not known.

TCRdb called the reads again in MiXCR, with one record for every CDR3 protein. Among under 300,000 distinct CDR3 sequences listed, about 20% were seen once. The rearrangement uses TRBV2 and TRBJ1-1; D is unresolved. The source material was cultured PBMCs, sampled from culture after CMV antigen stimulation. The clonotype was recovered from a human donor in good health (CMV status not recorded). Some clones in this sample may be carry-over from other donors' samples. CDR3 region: CASSDPNTEAFF. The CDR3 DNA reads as TGTGCCAGCAGTGATCCGAACACTGAAGCTTTCTTT. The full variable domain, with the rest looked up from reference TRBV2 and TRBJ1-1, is EPEVTQTPSHQVTQMGQEVILRCVPISNHLYFYWYRQILGQKVEFLVSFYNNEISEKSEIFDDQFSVERPDGSNFTLKIRSTKLEDSAMYFCASSDPNTEAFFGQGTRLTVV.